These 18 T cell receptor beta chains share one sample of origin, sequenced in a study of T cells in Graves' hyperthyroidism and ophthalmopathy. Amplification of TCR beta CDR3 regions was performed using RNA transcripts as template. The HTBI primer set served for first-round RT-PCR of the TCR CDR3. MiXCR, run by TCRdb on the multiplex PCR reads, gives a single entry per CDR3 protein. The repertoire holds over 700,000 distinct CDR3 sequences, with roughly a sixth as singletons. The sample taken for sequencing was blood. The receptor set was obtained from a woman in her fifties or sixties with Graves' hyperthyroidism that later progressed to Graves' ophthalmopathy.

This clonotype was detected ten times or more. This chain links TRBV5-1 with TRBJ2-7; TRBD1 or TRBD2 may be the D gene (6 bases each). Germline V gene lookup returns CDR1 SGHRS and CDR2 YFSETQ. The CDR3 spans 13 residues. Between the trimmed V and J ends, which lost 2 bases and 7 bases, there was a span of 13 bases. Written as DNA, the CDR3 is TGCGCCAGCAGCTTAATACAGGGAGGAGAGCAGTACTTC. Protein sequence: CASSLIQGGEQYF.

This clonotype turned up a few times. V usage is TRBV10-1 and J usage is TRBJ2-1, with 12 nucleotides matching TRBD2. V lost 3 bases to trimming and J lost 6 bases; unmatched junction nucleotides: 6. Germline V gene data show CDR1 as WNHNN and CDR2 as SYGVQD (reference sequence). The CDR3 totals 16 residues. CDR3 residues: CASSDFGLAGSNEQFF. DNA of the CDR3: TGCGCCAGCAGTGATTTTGGACTAGCGGGGTCCAATGAGCAGTTCTTC.

The table lists this clonotype with many counts. This sequence joins TRBV3-1 and TRBJ2-3, with unresolved D. This CDR3 region has 16 residues. Trimming cost V 1 base and J 2 bases, with 13 bases left between them. CDR1 is LGHDT and CDR2 is YNNKEL in the germline V gene (reference sequence). CDR3 residues: CASSQGGQRITDTQYF. CDR3 in DNA: TGTGCCAGCAGCCAAGGTGGTCAGAGGATCACAGATACGCAGTATTTT.

This clonotype was recorded at least ten times. The V gene is TRBV7-3, the J gene TRBJ2-5; 9 bases fit TRBD2. This CDR3 has 15 amino acids. Unmatched junction bases numbered 4, after V lost 1 base and J lost 4 bases. CDR1 and CDR2 (germline): SGHTA, FQGTGA. CDR3 sequence: CASSLRSGLAETQYF. The CDR3 nucleotides are TGTGCCAGCAGCTTAAGGTCGGGACTAGCAGAGACCCAGTACTTC.

This clonotype has at least ten counts. The rearrangement links TRBV5-1 to TRBJ2-2; D not resolved. The germline CDR1 and CDR2 sequences are SGHRS and YFSETQ. The CDR3 runs 14 residues. V lost 4 bases and J lost 1, with 8 bases in between. DNA of the CDR3: TGCGCCAGCAGCGTCGACATGAACACCGGGGAGCTGTTTTTT. Its protein product is CASSVDMNTGELFF.

The chain couples TRBV9 to TRBJ2-3, with 10 bases lining up with TRBD2. Germline V gene data show CDR1 as SGDLS and CDR2 as YYNGEE. The CDR3 is 17 residues long. V lost 0 bases and J lost 1; bases outside the gene matches: 5. The CDR3 is CASSVGIAGGGTDTQYF. The CDR3 coding sequence is TGTGCCAGCAGCGTAGGTATAGCGGGGGGAGGCACAGATACGCAGTATTTT.

This clonotype occurred once. The chain uses TRBV19 and TRBJ1-1, with D tentatively TRBD1 (6 bases). The CDR3 runs to 16 residues. Trimming pared 3 bases from V and 0 bases from J, leaving 14 bases between. Germline V gene sequence: CDR1 LNHDA, CDR2 SQIVND (reference sequence). CDR3 in amino acids: CASSIPGGPVNTEAFF. The CDR3 DNA sequence: TGTGCCAGTAGTATTCCTGGGGGCCCCGTGAACACTGAAGCTTTCTTT.

A remark on this clonotype: This sequence may be a read error, since a much larger clone differs from it by one base. This likely comes from a read error, as the CDR3 has no conserved phenylalanine or tryptophan at its end. The V call is TRBV20-1, the J call TRBJ2-2; 7 bases agree with TRBD1. This CDR3 has 14 residues. From germline, CDR1 is DFQATT and CDR2 SNEGSKA (reference sequence). With 6 bases clipped from V and 3 bases from J, the junction kept 7 bases outside the gene matches. The CDR3 nucleotides are TGCAGTGCACCTCGGCAGGGGGACACCGGGGAGCTGTTTTTG. Encoded protein: CSAPRQGDTGELFL.

In its sample, this clonotype was seen many times. The CDR3, as DNA: TGCAGTGCTCCCCAAGGTTGGCAGAACTATGGCTACACCTTC. Its translation is CSAPQGWQNYGYTF. The V call is TRBV20-1, the J call TRBJ1-2; D is unresolved. Germline-derived CDR1 and CDR2 are DFQATT and SNEGSKA (reference sequence). The CDR3 sequence is 14 residues long. V was clipped by 5 bases and J by 2 bases, with 15 bases between them.

There are many counts of this clonotype. CDR3 coding DNA: TGTGCCAGCAGGGACAGTAGCTCCTACAATGAGCAGTTCTTC. Protein: CASRDSSSYNEQFF. The J gene is TRBJ2-1, the V gene TRBV2, with D possibly matching TRBD1 (6 bases). There are 14 residues in the CDR3. Germline-derived CDR1 and CDR2 are SNHLY and FYNNEI. Trimming left V 6 bases short and J 0 bases short, with 9 bases between.

The V call is TRBV11-1, the J call TRBJ2-1; TRBD1 matches at 9 bases. J was trimmed by 0 bases and V by 4 bases; bases with no gene match: 10. Germline CDR1 is SGHAT and CDR2 is FQDESV (reference sequence). The CDR3 covers 18 residues. For the CDR3, the DNA is TGTGCCAGCAGCTCTACAGGGGGCGCGGGGAGCTCCTACAATGAGCAGTTCTTC. This encodes CASSSTGGAGSSYNEQFF.

The table lists this clonotype with many counts. The chain combines TRBV12-3 or TRBV12-4 with TRBJ1-1, with D tentatively TRBD1 (5 bases). This CDR3 contains 15 residues. The ends were cut back, 3 bases at V and 2 bases at J, with 13 bases in the middle. CDR3 DNA sequence: TGTGCCAGCAGTTTTAGAGGGGCCGAAAACACTGAAGCTTTCTTT. It encodes CASSFRGAENTEAFF.

The chain is built from TRBV5-4 and TRBJ1-1; possible D gene TRBD1, 5 bases. The germline V and J ends were trimmed by 1 base and 0 bases, with 13 bases remaining between them. Per the germline V gene, CDR1 is SGHNT and CDR2 is YYREEE (reference sequence). This CDR3 is 16 amino acids long. The CDR3 DNA sequence: TGTGCCAGCAGCTTGCCGTCCGGGGGGGTGAACACTGAAGCTTTCTTT. It specifies CASSLPSGGVNTEAFF.

This clonotype has more than one count but fewer than ten. The V call is TRBV12-3 or TRBV12-4, the J call TRBJ1-1; 8 bases fit TRBD1. Trimming at V came to 7 bases and at J to 11 bases, leaving 12 bases not matched to a gene. The CDR3 sequence is 13 residues long. This CDR3 reads CASTLDRARGAFF. The CDR3 nucleotides read TGTGCCAGCACTCTGGACAGGGCAAGAGGGGCTTTCTTT.

This clonotype was counted many times. The chain links TRBV2 to TRBJ1-1, with a weak D call TRBD1 (5 bases). Germline V gene lookup returns CDR1 SNHLY and CDR2 FYNNEI. V was shortened by 1 base and J by 0 bases, with 12 bases between the two germline ends. CDR3 length equals 16 residues. The CDR3 loop is CASSEGRVVVNTEAFF. The CDR3 nucleotides read TGTGCCAGCAGTGAAGGCAGGGTAGTGGTGAACACTGAAGCTTTCTTT.

In this sample, this clonotype turned up many times. The rearrangement uses TRBV7-2 and TRBJ2-3; D is unclear. V lost 1 base, J lost 4 bases, and 9 bases lay in between. Germline V gene data show CDR1 as SGHTA and CDR2 as FQGNSA. CDR3 size: 14 residues. Here the CDR3 reads CASSLGSEPDTQYF. The CDR3 bases are TGTGCCAGCAGCTTAGGCTCCGAGCCAGATACGCAGTATTTT.

This clonotype showed up just a few times. The chain recombines TRBV9 with TRBJ1-1; 8 positions match TRBD1. CDR1 SGDLS and CDR2 YYNGEE come from the germline V gene. CDR3 length equals 14 residues. V gave up 1 base and J gave up 6 bases; unmatched junction bases: 5. CDR3 loop: CASSVMDRVAEAFF. The CDR3 bases are TGTGCCAGCAGCGTAATGGACAGGGTAGCTGAAGCTTTCTTT.

This chain connects TRBV12-3 or TRBV12-4 to TRBJ2-2, with D unclear. The V gene lost 6 bases and the J gene lost 4 bases, with 18 bases spanning the gap. CDR3 length: 16 amino acids. The CDR3 sequence is CASSPVGSLSTGELFF. CDR3 nucleotides: TGTGCCAGCAGCCCAGTAGGCTCCCTGAGCACCGGGGAGCTGTTTTTT.